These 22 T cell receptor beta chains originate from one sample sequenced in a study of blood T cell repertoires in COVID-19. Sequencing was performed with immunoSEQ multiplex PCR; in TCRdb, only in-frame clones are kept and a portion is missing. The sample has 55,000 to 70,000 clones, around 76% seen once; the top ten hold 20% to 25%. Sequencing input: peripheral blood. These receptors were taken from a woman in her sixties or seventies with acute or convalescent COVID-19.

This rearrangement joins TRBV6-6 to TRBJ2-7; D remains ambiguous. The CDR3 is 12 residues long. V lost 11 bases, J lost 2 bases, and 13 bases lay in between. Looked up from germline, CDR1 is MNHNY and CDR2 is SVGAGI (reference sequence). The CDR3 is CAALKPPYEQYF. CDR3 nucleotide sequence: TGTGCCGCCCTGAAGCCTCCCTACGAGCAGTACTTC.

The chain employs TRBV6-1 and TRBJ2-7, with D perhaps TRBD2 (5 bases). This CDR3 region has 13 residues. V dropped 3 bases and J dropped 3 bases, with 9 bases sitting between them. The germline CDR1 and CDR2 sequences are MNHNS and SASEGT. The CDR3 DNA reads TGTGCCAGCAGTGAGCCGGGAAACTACGAGCAGTACTTC. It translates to CASSEPGNYEQYF.

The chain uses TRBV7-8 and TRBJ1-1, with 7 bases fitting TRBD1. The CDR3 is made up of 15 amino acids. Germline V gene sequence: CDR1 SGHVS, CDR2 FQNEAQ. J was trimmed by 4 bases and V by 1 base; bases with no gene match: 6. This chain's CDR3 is CASSLERGRGTEAFF. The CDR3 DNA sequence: TGTGCCAGCAGCTTAGAAAGGGGGCGAGGCACTGAAGCTTTCTTT. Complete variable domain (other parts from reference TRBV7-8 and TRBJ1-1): GAGVSQSPRYKVAKRGQDVALRCDPISGHVSLFWYQQALGQGPEFLTYFQNEAQLDKSGLPSDRFFAERPEGSVSTLKIQRTQQEDSAVYLCASSLERGRGTEAFFGQGTRLTVV.

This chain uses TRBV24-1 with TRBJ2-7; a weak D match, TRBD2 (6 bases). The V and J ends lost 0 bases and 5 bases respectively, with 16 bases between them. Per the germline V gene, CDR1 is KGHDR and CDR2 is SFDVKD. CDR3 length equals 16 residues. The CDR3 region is CATSDLRRGPVDEQYF. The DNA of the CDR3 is TGTGCCACCAGTGATTTGAGGCGGGGCCCGGTCGACGAGCAGTACTTC.

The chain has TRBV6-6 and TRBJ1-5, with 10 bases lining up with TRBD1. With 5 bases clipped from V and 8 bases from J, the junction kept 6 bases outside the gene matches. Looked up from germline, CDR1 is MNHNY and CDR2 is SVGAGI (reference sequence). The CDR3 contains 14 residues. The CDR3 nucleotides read TGTGCCAGCAGTCCGGACAGGGGGATGGAGCCCCAGCATTTT. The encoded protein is CASSPDRGMEPQHF.

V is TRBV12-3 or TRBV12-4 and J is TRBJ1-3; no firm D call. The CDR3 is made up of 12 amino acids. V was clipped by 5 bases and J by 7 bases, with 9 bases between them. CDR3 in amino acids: CASSLRTNTIYF. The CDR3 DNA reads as TGTGCCAGCAGTCTACGGACTAACACCATATATTTT.

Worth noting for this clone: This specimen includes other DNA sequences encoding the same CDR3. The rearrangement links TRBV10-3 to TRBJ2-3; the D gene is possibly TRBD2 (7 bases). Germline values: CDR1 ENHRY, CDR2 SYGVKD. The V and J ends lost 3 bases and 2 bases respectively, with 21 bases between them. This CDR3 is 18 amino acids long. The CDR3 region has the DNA TGTGCCATCAGTGAAAGAGGGGGGGCGGGGCAATACACAGATACGCAGTATTTT. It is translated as CAISERGGAGQYTDTQYF.

CDR3 nucleotide sequence: TGTGCCAGCAGCCTAGGACAGTTCTACGAGCAGTACTTC. Its protein is CASSLGQFYEQYF. The rearrangement joins TRBV7-9 to TRBJ2-7, with D maybe TRBD1 (6 bases). Germline lookup yields CDR1 SEHNR and CDR2 FQNEAQ (reference sequence). This CDR3 contains 13 residues. Trimming removed 5 bases from V and 3 bases from J, with 11 bases in between. Variable domain in full (rest from reference TRBV7-9 and TRBJ2-7): DTGVSQNPRHKITKRGQNVTFRCDPISEHNRLYWYRQTLGQGPEFLTYFQNEAQLEKSRLLSDRFSAERPKGSFSTLEIQRTEQGDSAMYLCASSLGQFYEQYFGPGTRLTVT.

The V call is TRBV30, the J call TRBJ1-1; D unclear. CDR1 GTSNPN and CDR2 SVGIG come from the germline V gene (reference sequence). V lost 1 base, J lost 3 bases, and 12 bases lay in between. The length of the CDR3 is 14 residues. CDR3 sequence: CAWSASGRDTEAFF. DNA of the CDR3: TGTGCCTGGAGTGCCAGCGGGAGAGACACTGAAGCTTTCTTT.

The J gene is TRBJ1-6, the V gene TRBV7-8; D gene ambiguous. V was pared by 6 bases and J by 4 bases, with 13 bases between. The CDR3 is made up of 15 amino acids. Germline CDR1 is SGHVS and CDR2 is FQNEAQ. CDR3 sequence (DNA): TGTGCCAGCAGTAGGAGGGCCATGTATAATTCACCCCTCCACTTT. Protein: CASSRRAMYNSPLHF.

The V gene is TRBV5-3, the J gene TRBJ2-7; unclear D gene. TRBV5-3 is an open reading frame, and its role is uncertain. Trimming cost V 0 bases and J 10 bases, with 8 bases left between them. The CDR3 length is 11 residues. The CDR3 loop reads CARSLEIYQYF. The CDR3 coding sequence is TGTGCCAGAAGCTTGGAAATATATCAGTACTTC.

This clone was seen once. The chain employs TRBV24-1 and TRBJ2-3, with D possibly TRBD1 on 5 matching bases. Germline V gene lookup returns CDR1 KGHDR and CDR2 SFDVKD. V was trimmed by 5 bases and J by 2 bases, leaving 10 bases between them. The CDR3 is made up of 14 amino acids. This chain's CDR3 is CATSGRGTTDTQYF. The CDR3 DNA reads TGTGCCACCAGTGGTAGGGGAACCACAGATACGCAGTATTTT.

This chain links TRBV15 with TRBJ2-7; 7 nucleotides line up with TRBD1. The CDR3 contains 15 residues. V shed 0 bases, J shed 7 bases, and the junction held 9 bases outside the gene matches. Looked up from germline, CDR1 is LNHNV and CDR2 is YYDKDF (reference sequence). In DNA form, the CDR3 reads TGTGCCACCAGCAGAGATAGACAGGGAACTGGAGAGCAGTACTTC. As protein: CATSRDRQGTGEQYF.

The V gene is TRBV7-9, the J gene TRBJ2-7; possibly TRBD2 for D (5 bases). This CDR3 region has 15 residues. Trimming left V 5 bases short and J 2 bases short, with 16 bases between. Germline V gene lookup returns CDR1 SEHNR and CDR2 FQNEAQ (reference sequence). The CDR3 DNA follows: TGTGCCAGCAGCAGAGCGGAGACTTTTACCTACGAGCAGTACTTC. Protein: CASSRAETFTYEQYF.

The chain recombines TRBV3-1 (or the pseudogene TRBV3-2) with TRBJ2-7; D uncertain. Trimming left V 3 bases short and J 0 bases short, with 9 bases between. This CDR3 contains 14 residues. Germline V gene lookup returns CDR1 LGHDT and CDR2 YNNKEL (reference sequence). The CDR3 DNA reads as TGTGCCAGCAGCCAGTCCGAGAGCTCCTACGAGCAGTACTTC. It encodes CASSQSESSYEQYF.

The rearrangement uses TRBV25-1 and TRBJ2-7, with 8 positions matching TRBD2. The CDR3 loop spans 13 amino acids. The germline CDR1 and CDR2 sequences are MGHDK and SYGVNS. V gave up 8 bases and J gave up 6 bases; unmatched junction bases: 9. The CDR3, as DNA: TGTGCCAGCTCGGGGGGGTGGGGCCTCGAGCAGTACTTC. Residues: CASSGGWGLEQYF.

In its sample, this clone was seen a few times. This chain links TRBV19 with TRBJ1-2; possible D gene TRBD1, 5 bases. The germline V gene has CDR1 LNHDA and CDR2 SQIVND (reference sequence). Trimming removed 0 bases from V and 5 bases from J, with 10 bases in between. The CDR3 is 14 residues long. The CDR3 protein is CASSIDRKGYGYTF. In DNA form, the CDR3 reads TGTGCCAGTAGTATAGATAGAAAGGGGTATGGCTACACCTTC.

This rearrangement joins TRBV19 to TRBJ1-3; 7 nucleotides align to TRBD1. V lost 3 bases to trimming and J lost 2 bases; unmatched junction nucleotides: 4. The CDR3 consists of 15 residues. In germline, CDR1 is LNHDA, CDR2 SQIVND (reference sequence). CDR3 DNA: TGTGCCAGTAGTATCGGCACAGGGGCTGGAAACACCATATATTTT. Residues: CASSIGTGAGNTIYF.

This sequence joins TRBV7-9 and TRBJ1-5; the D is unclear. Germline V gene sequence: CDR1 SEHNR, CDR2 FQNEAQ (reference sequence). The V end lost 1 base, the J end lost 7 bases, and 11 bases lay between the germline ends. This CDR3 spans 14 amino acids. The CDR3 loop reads CASSLEGRGQPQHF. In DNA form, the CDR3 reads TGTGCCAGCAGCTTAGAAGGGCGGGGACAGCCCCAGCATTTT. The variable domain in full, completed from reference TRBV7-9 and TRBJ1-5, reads DTGVSQNPRHKITKRGQNVTFRCDPISEHNRLYWYRQTLGQGPEFLTYFQNEAQLEKSRLLSDRFSAERPKGSFSTLEIQRTEQGDSAMYLCASSLEGRGQPQHFGDGTRLSIL.

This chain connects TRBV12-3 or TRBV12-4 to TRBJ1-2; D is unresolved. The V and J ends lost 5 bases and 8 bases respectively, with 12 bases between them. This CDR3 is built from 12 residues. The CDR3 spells CASSPTTRGYTF. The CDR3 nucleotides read TGTGCCAGCAGTCCCACCACTCGGGGCTACACCTTC.

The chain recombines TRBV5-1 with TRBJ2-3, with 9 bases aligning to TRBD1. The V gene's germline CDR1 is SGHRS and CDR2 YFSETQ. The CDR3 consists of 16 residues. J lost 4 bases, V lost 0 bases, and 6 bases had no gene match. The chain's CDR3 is CASSLGGTGLADTQYF. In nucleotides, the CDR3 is TGCGCCAGCAGCTTGGGCGGGACAGGGTTAGCAGATACGCAGTATTTT.

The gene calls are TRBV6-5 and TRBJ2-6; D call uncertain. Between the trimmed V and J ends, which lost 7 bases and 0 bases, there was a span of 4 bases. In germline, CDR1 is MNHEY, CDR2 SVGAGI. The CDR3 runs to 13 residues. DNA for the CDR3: TGTGCCAGCATTAGCTCTGGGGCCAACGTCCTGACTTTC. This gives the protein CASISSGANVLTF.